This T cell receptor beta chain was obtained from a study of cytomegalovirus exposure and HLA in healthy donors. Study conclusions and caveats: In vitro testing confirmed a few CMV-associated chains as specific for CMV antigens.

In germline, CDR1 is MNHNY, CDR2 SVGAGI (reference sequence). The CDR3 is made up of 16 amino acids. V lost 4 bases, J lost 6 bases, and 14 bases stayed unmatched. With respect to this clone: Its antigen is as yet unknown.

Sequenced by immunoSEQ multiplex PCR; TCRdb stores in-frame clones only, minus some. The data contain 180,000 or so clones, roughly 86% of them singletons. The receptor comes from a young man in good health and CMV-seropositive. The chain recombines TRBV6-6 with TRBJ1-2, with 7 bases that match TRBD1. Material: PBMCs. CDR3 DNA: TGTGCCAGCAGTTTTGGACGACAGGGCCTGGTGGATGGCTACACCTTC. This gives the protein CASSFGRQGLVDGYTF.